This passage covers 19 T cell receptor beta chains from one sample sequenced in a study of cytomegalovirus exposure and HLA in healthy donors. 60 Vbeta and 13 Jbeta primers were used in PCR. This table comes from immunoSEQ multiplex PCR, and its TCRdb copy is limited to in-frame clones, with some not included. This sample has 100,000 to 150,000 clones; less than 80% occur once, and the top ten carry over 2.5%. Sequencing was performed on PBMCs. The receptor set was obtained from a woman in her fifties or sixties in good health and CMV-seronegative.

This chain joins TRBV4-3 and TRBJ2-1, with D possibly matching TRBD1 (6 bases). The V gene lost 1 base and the J gene lost 2 bases, with 9 bases spanning the gap. Germline CDR1 and CDR2: LGHNA and YSLEER. The CDR3 extends over 15 amino acids. The CDR3 DNA sequence: TGCGCCAGCAGCCAAGGGGACAAAACCTACAATGAGCAGTTCTTC. It translates to CASSQGDKTYNEQFF.

J is TRBJ2-2 and V is TRBV7-2; 8 bases map to TRBD1. J lost 6 bases, V lost 6 bases, and 6 bases had no gene match. CDR1 SGHTA and CDR2 FQGNSA come from the germline V gene. The CDR3 is made up of 14 amino acids. CDR3 bases: TGTGCCAGCAGATCCACAGGGGGTTCCGGGGAGCTGTTTTTT. Amino acid sequence: CASRSTGGSGELFF.

V is TRBV6-5 and J is TRBJ1-3; a weak D match, TRBD1 (6 bases). The CDR3 loop spans 15 amino acids. CDR1 is MNHEY and CDR2 is SVGAGI in the germline V gene. Trimming took 6 bases from V and 0 from J, leaving 12 bases between them. This CDR3 reads CASRVGQISGNTIYF. CDR3 nucleotide sequence: TGTGCCAGCAGAGTCGGACAGATCTCTGGAAACACCATATATTTT.

Only a few counts were recorded for this clone. CDR3 loop: CASSITVSTEAFF. CDR3 DNA: TGTGCCAGTAGTATTACGGTGAGCACTGAAGCTTTCTTT. This sequence joins TRBV19 and TRBJ1-1; D gene unclear. V was cut by 3 bases and J by 4 bases, with 9 bases left in between. The CDR3 contains 13 residues. From germline, CDR1 is LNHDA and CDR2 SQIVND (reference sequence).

The chain couples TRBV4-3 to TRBJ1-5; TRBD1 is a possible D gene (5 bases). V lost 1 base and J lost 15, with 19 bases in between. CDR1 and CDR2 (germline): LGHNA, YSLEER. The length of the CDR3 is 14 residues. The CDR3 region is CASSQAIDSPPGHF. CDR3 nucleotides: TGCGCCAGCAGCCAAGCAATCGACAGCCCACCCGGGCATTTT.

This chain uses TRBV7-8 with TRBJ2-3, with 15 bases matching TRBD2. Germline CDR1 is SGHVS and CDR2 is FQNEAQ. There are 17 residues in the CDR3. V shed 5 bases, J shed 4 bases, and the junction held 7 bases outside the gene matches. The CDR3 region is CASSGWTSGRASDTQYF. The CDR3 DNA reads as TGTGCCAGCAGCGGGTGGACTAGCGGGAGGGCGTCAGATACGCAGTATTTT.

This clone was observed a handful of times. In DNA, the CDR3 is TGTGCCAGCAGCTTAGCTGATACTAGCGGGGTGTATGAGCAGTTCTTC. It encodes CASSLADTSGVYEQFF. The J gene is TRBJ2-1, the V gene TRBV11-2; 10 nucleotides line up with TRBD2. The CDR3 spans 16 residues. Germline loops: CDR1 SGHAT, CDR2 FQNNGV. With V trimmed by 1 base and J by 8 bases, 8 bases remained unmatched.

This chain joins TRBV7-2 and TRBJ2-7; 12 nucleotides line up with TRBD2. Germline assignment: CDR1 SGHTA and CDR2 FQGNSA. V lost 5 bases, J lost 4 bases, and 6 bases stayed unmatched. This CDR3 is 15 amino acids long. CDR3 protein: CASSPLAGGVYEQYF. The CDR3 DNA sequence: TGTGCCAGCAGCCCACTAGCGGGAGGAGTTTACGAGCAGTACTTC.

This chain uses TRBV9 with TRBJ1-1; D is unresolved. The CDR3 loop spans 13 amino acids. Trimming took off 0 bases at V and 0 bases at J, with 3 bases between the two ends. Germline CDR1 and CDR2: SGDLS and YYNGEE. CDR3 sequence: CASSVELNTEAFF. DNA for the CDR3: TGTGCCAGCAGCGTAGAGCTGAACACTGAAGCTTTCTTT.

This clone was seen only a few times. The chain recombines TRBV6-5 with TRBJ1-1; TRBD1 matches 8 bases. CDR1 and CDR2 (germline): MNHEY, SVGAGI. The ends lost 6 bases at V and 2 bases at J; junction bases unmatched: 8. This CDR3 is 15 amino acids long. The CDR3 protein is CASRGFGQGNTEAFF. The CDR3 DNA sequence: TGTGCCAGCAGGGGATTCGGACAGGGAAACACTGAAGCTTTCTTT.

The chain has TRBV5-4 and TRBJ1-4, with 9 bases fitting TRBD1. With V trimmed by 4 bases and J by 8 bases, 12 bases remained unmatched. Germline V CDR1 and CDR2: SGHNT, YYREEE (reference sequence). The CDR3 loop spans 16 amino acids. The CDR3 sequence is CASSQTTGGAGEKLFF. The CDR3 nucleotides read TGTGCCAGCAGCCAAACAACAGGGGGCGCAGGGGAAAAACTGTTTTTT.

V is TRBV19 and J is TRBJ1-5; 7 bases map to TRBD1. J gave up 3 bases and V 3 bases, and 8 bases lay outside the gene matches. This CDR3 is built from 16 residues. Germline V lookup: CDR1 LNHDA, CDR2 SQIVND (reference sequence). The CDR3 here is CASSMKTGEVNQPQHF. For the CDR3, the DNA is TGTGCCAGTAGTATGAAAACAGGGGAGGTCAATCAGCCCCAGCATTTT.

J is TRBJ2-5 and V is TRBV18; TRBD1 aligns across 7 bases. V dropped 3 bases and J dropped 1; count of bases not matched to a gene: 5. CDR1 and CDR2 (germline): KGHSH, LQKENI. The CDR3 covers 15 residues. CDR3 nucleotide sequence: TGTGCCAGCTCACCGAGACAGGGCCCCCAAGAGACCCAGTACTTC. Its translation is CASSPRQGPQETQYF.

This clone showed up just once. V and J are TRBV18 and TRBJ2-3, with 8 bases lining up with TRBD2. Looked up from germline, CDR1 is KGHSH and CDR2 is LQKENI. This CDR3 region has 16 residues. Losses at the gene ends were 0 bases for V and 2 bases for J; bases not matched to a gene: 4. CDR3: CASSPPGLEITDTQYF. As DNA, the CDR3 is TGTGCCAGCTCACCACCGGGACTAGAGATCACAGATACGCAGTATTTT.

The CDR3 nucleotides read TGTGCCAGCAGTGAGGGGGACAGGGTAGGTCGAGATACGCAGTATTTT. Its protein is CASSEGDRVGRDTQYF. The rearrangement joins TRBV2 to TRBJ2-3; 9 bases fit TRBD1. The CDR3 totals 16 residues. CDR1 and CDR2 from the germline V gene are SNHLY and FYNNEI. V lost 3 bases to trimming and J lost 5 bases; unmatched junction nucleotides: 9.

This clone was seen just once. V is TRBV5-1 and J is TRBJ2-2; maybe TRBD2 (6 bases). Trimming pared 5 bases from V and 3 bases from J, leaving 26 bases between. Per germline, CDR1 SGHRS and CDR2 YFSETQ. CDR3 length equals 19 residues. The CDR3 DNA follows: TGCGCCAGCAGTAAAAGAGAAGTGCGAGGCCCGGGGGACACCGGGGAGCTGTTTTTT. This translates into CASSKREVRGPGDTGELFF.

This chain connects TRBV30 to TRBJ2-3, with 7 bases matching TRBD2. Trimming removed 2 bases from V and 2 bases from J; junction bases left unmatched: 7. The CDR3 has 15 amino acids. From germline, CDR1 is GTSNPN and CDR2 SVGIG (reference sequence). CDR3: CAWSPGLADTDTQYF. The CDR3 nucleotides read TGTGCCTGGAGTCCCGGGCTAGCGGACACAGATACGCAGTATTTT.

V is TRBV30 and J is TRBJ2-1, with D possibly TRBD2 on 6 matching bases. Germline V gene lookup returns CDR1 GTSNPN and CDR2 SVGIG (reference sequence). V dropped 1 base and J dropped 8 bases, with 15 bases sitting between them. The CDR3 covers 14 residues. CDR3 nucleotides: TGTGCCTGGAGTGGGCTAGCGCAAACAGATGAGCAGTTCTTC. Translated, it gives CAWSGLAQTDEQFF.

The chain employs TRBV6-5 and TRBJ2-1; 7 bases map to TRBD1. This CDR3 contains 14 residues. Germline V gene data show CDR1 as MNHEY and CDR2 as SVGAGI. After removal of 5 bases from V and 8 bases from J, the junction contained 9 bases not matched to a gene. The CDR3 region is CASSNLDRLDEQFF. The CDR3 bases are TGTGCCAGCAGTAACTTGGACAGGTTGGATGAGCAGTTCTTC.